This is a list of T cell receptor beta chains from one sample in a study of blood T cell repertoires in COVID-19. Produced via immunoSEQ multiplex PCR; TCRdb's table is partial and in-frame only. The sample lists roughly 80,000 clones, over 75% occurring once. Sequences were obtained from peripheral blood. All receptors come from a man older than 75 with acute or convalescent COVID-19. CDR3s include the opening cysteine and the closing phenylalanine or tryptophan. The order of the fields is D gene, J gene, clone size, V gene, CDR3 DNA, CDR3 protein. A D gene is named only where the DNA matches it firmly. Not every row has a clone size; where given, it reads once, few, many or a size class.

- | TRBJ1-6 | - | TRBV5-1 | TGCGCCAGCAGCTTGTCCGGGGAAAGGTCATCCCTCCACTTT | CASSLSGERSSLHF
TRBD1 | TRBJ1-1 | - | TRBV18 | TGTGCCAGCTCTCCCAAACAGGGGGCGACGACTGAAGCTTTCTTT | CASSPKQGATTEAFF
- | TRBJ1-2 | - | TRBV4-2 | TGTGCCAGCAGCCCAGGACTCGGGGGCTACACCTTC | CASSPGLGGYTF
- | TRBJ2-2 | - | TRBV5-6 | TGTGCCAGCAGCTTGGTACAGGGTGGGAACACCGGGGAGCTGTTTTTT | CASSLVQGGNTGELFF
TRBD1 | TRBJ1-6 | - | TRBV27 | TGTGCCAGCAGCCGCGACAGGGTAGTCTCCTATAATTCACCCCTCCACTTT | CASSRDRVVSYNSPLHF
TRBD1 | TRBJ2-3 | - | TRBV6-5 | TGTGCCAGCAGTTATCCCTCGGGACAGGGTCAGGATACGCAGTATTTT | CASSYPSGQGQDTQYF
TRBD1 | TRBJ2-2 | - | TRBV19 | TGTGCCATACAGGGGGGACTCTTCGGGGAGCTGTTTTTT | CAIQGGLFGELFF
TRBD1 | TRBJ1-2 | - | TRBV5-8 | TGTGCCAGCAGCTTGGCCGGTACAGGGGCCTATGGCTACACCTTC | CASSLAGTGAYGYTF
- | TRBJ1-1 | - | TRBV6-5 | TGTGCCAGCAGCACCGCGGGGGCGAACACTGAAGCTTTCTTT | CASSTAGANTEAFF
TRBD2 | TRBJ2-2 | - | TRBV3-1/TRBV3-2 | TGTGCCAGCAGCCAAGGCGGGAGACACCAGACCGGGGAGCTGTTTTTT | CASSQGGRHQTGELFF
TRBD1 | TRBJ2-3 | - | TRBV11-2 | TGTGCCAGCAGCTTAGGGACAGGTGGGACAGATACGCAGTATTTT | CASSLGTGGTDTQYF
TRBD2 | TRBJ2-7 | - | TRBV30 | TGTGCCGAAATGCGGGGGGGGAACGAGCAGTACTTC | CAEMRGGNEQYF
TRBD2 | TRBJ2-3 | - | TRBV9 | TGTGCCAGCAGCGTAGTGGGTAGCGGGGGGCTCAGCACAGATACGCAGTATTTT | CASSVVGSGGLSTDTQYF
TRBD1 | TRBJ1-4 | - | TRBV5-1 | TGCGCCAGCAGCAGGGGACAGGATGAAAAACTGTTTTTT | CASSRGQDEKLFF
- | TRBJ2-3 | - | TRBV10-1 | TGCGCCAGCAGTGAGGCCCCCACTCCAGATACGCAGTATTTT | CASSEAPTPDTQYF
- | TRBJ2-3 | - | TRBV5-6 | TGTGCCAGCAGCTTGGCCGGGGGAAGGAGGACAGATACGCAGTATTTT | CASSLAGGRRTDTQYF
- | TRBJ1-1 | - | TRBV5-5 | TGTGCCAGCAGCCGCCGGGGACAGAACACTGAAGCTTTCTTT | CASSRRGQNTEAFF
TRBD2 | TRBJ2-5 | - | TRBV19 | TGTGCCAGTAGTCCGAAGGCACGGGGGGTTCGAGAGACCCAGTACTTC | CASSPKARGVRETQYF
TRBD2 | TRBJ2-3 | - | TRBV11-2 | TGTGCCAGCAGCATCGTCCCGGGACTAGCGGGGACCACAGATACGCAGTATTTT | CASSIVPGLAGTTDTQYF
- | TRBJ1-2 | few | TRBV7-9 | TGTGCCAGCAGCTCGGCGGGGGGAGGGAACTATGGCTACACCTTC | CASSSAGGGNYGYTF
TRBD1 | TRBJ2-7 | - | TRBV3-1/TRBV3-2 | TGTGCCAGCAGCCAAGGTTCCGGGACAGCTTCCTACGAGCAGTACTTC | CASSQGSGTASYEQYF
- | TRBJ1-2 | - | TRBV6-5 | - | CASSSSGQPNYGYTF
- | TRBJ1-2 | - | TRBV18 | TGTGCCAGCTCACTGACAGGTTTTCCCTATGGCTACACCTTC | CASSLTGFPYGYTF
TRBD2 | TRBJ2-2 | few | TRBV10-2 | TGCGCCAGCAGTAGGACTAGCGGGGGGACGAACACCGGGGAGCTGTTTTTT | CASSRTSGGTNTGELFF
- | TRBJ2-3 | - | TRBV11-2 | TGTGCCAGCACCAAACAGGGATCTAGCACAGATACGCAGTATTTT | CASTKQGSSTDTQYF